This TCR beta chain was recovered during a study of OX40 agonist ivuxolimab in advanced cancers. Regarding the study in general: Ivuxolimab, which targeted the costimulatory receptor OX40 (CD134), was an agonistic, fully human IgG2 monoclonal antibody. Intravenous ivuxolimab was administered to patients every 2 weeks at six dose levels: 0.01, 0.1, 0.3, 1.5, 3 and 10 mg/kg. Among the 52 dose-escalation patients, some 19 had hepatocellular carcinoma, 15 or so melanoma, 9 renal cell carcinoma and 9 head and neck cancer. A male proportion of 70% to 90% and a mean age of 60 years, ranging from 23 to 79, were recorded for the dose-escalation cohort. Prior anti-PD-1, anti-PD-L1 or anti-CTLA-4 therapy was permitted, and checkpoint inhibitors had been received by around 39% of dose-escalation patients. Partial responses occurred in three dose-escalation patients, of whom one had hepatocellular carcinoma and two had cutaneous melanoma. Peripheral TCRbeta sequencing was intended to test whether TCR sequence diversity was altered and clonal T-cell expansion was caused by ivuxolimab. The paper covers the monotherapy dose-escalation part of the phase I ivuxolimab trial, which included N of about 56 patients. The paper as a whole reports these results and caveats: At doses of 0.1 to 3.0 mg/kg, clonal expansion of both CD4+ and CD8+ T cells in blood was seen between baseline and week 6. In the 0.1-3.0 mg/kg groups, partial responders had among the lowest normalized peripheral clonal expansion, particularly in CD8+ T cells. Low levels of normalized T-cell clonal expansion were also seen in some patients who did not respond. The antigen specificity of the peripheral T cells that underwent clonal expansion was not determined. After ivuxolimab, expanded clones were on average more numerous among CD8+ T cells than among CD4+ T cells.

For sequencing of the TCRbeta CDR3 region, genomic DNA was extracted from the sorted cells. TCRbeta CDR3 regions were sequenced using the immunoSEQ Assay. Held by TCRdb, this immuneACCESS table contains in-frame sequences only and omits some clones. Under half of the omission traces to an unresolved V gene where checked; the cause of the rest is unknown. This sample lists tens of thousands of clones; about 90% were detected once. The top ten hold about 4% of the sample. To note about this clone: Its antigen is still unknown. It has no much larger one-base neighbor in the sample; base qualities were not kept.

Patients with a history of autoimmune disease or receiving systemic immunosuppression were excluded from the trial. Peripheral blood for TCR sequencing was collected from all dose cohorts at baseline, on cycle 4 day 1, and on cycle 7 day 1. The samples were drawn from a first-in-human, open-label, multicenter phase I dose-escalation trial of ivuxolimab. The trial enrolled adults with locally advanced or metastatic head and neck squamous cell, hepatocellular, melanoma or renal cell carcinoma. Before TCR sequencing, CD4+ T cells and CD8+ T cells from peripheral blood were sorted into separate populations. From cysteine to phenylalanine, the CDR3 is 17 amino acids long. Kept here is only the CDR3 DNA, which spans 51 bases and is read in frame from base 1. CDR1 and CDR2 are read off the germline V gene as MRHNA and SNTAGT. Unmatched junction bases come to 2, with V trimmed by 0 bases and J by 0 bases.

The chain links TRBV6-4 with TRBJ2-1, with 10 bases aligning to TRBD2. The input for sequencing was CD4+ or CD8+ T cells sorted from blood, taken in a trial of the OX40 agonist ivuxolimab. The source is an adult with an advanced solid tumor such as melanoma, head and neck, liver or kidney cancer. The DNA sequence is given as TGTGCCAGCAGTGACTCGGCTAGCGGGGGCTCCTACAATGAGCAGTTCTTC. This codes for CASSDSASGGSYNEQFF.